One sample yielded the 4 T cell receptor beta chains listed below, sequenced in a study of T cell responses to AZD1222 COVID-19 vaccine. The table came from immunoSEQ multiplex PCR; TCRdb's copy has only in-frame clones and leaves some out. The sample includes about 150,000 clones, roughly nine tenths of them seen just once. The source material was peripheral blood, sampled 28 days after the second AZD1222 dose. All receptors come from an adult who received the AZD1222 COVID-19 vaccine.

The chain employs TRBV10-3 and TRBJ1-1; 7 bases map to TRBD1. The germline gives CDR1 ENHRY, CDR2 SYGVKD. The CDR3 extends over 15 amino acids. The V gene end was trimmed by 3 bases and the J gene end by 5 bases; junction bases not matched to a gene: 9. CDR3 bases: TGTGCCATCAGTGAAAACAGGGGCGCGAGTACTGAAGCTTTCTTT. The encoded protein is CAISENRGASTEAFF.

V is TRBV4-1 and J is TRBJ2-7; TRBD1 agrees at 7 bases. The V and J ends lost 4 bases and 3 bases, in that order; junction bases with no gene match: 3. The CDR3 contains 13 residues. Germline CDR1 MGHRA, CDR2 YSYEKL. The CDR3: CASSPTGNYEQYF. Written as DNA, the CDR3 is TGCGCCAGCAGCCCGACAGGGAACTACGAGCAGTACTTC.

The CDR3 sequence is CASSPAGSSYNEQFF. Written as DNA, the CDR3 is TGTGCCAGCAGCCCGGCAGGGAGCTCCTACAATGAGCAGTTCTTC. The chain joins TRBV7-9 to TRBJ2-1; D possibly matches TRBD1 or TRBD2 (5 bases each). The CDR3 spans 15 residues. V lost 5 bases and J lost 0, with 11 bases in between. CDR1 SEHNR and CDR2 FQNEAQ come from the germline V gene (reference sequence).

J is TRBJ1-2 and V is TRBV6-1; weak D call: TRBD1 (6 bases). Trimming pared 2 bases from V and 3 bases from J, leaving 13 bases between. This CDR3 is built from 15 residues. Germline V gene data show CDR1 as MNHNS and CDR2 as SASEGT. The CDR3 region has the DNA TGTGCCAGCAGTGAAACACAGGGAGGGTACTATGGCTACACCTTC. Translating it yields CASSETQGGYYGYTF.